These T cell receptor beta chains were read from a single sample in a study of T cell responses to AZD1222 COVID-19 vaccine. The table came from immunoSEQ multiplex PCR; TCRdb's copy has only in-frame clones and leaves some out. The sample yields about 54,000 clones, 84% seen once. The sequencing used peripheral blood, collected on day 0 of AZD1222 vaccination. The receptors shown here come from an adult in good health. CDR3s include the opening cysteine and the closing phenylalanine or tryptophan. Each record gives: CDR3 length, clone size, V gene, J gene, D gene, CDR3 DNA, CDR3 protein. The D gene is left open where the match is weak. A clone size is listed for some rows: how often the clone was seen (once, few, many), or a class if it is expanded.

CDR3 length: 13
clone size: .
V gene: TRBV5-1
J gene: TRBJ2-7
D gene: .
CDR3 DNA: TGCGCCAGCAGCTTGGGTACCGGGGACGAGCAGTACTTC
CDR3 protein: CASSLGTGDEQYF

CDR3 length: 19
clone size: .
V gene: TRBV6-2/TRBV6-3
J gene: TRBJ2-1
D gene: TRBD2
CDR3 DNA: TGTGCCAGCAGTGACGATCCGGGACTAGCGGCCAGCTCCTACAATGAGCAGTTCTTC
CDR3 protein: CASSDDPGLAASSYNEQFF

CDR3 length: 16
clone size: .
V gene: TRBV9
J gene: TRBJ2-3
D gene: TRBD2
CDR3 DNA: TGTGCCAGCAGCGGCTTAGCGGGAGGGAGCACAGATACGCAGTATTTT
CDR3 protein: CASSGLAGGSTDTQYF

CDR3 length: 14
clone size: .
V gene: TRBV10-3
J gene: TRBJ1-6
D gene: .
CDR3 DNA: TGTGCCATCCGCGTTGGGCAGGGTAATGGGCCCCTCCACTTT
CDR3 protein: CAIRVGQGNGPLHF

CDR3 length: 17
clone size: .
V gene: TRBV5-4
J gene: TRBJ2-7
D gene: TRBD2
CDR3 DNA: TGTGCCAGCAGCATGGGACTAGCGGGGGGCGATGCCTACGAGCAGTACTTC
CDR3 protein: CASSMGLAGGDAYEQYF

CDR3 length: 11
clone size: .
V gene: TRBV30
J gene: TRBJ2-1
D gene: .
CDR3 DNA: TGTGCCTGGAGTAGGGGCAATGAGCAGTTCTTC
CDR3 protein: CAWSRGNEQFF

CDR3 length: 15
clone size: .
V gene: TRBV28
J gene: TRBJ2-7
D gene: TRBD2
CDR3 DNA: TGTGCCAGCACCGACCCCGGGACTAGCAGATACGAGCAGTACTTC
CDR3 protein: CASTDPGTSRYEQYF

CDR3 length: 18
clone size: .
V gene: TRBV6-6
J gene: TRBJ2-7
D gene: TRBD2
CDR3 DNA: TGTGCCAGCAGTCCCCCAGTAGCGGGAGAGATCCTCTCCTACGAGCAGTACTTC
CDR3 protein: CASSPPVAGEILSYEQYF

CDR3 length: 12
clone size: .
V gene: TRBV28
J gene: TRBJ1-5
D gene: .
CDR3 DNA: TGTGCCAGCAGTTTAGTCCAGCGGCCCCAGCATTTT
CDR3 protein: CASSLVQRPQHF

CDR3 length: 17
clone size: once
V gene: TRBV9
J gene: TRBJ2-5
D gene: TRBD2
CDR3 DNA: TGTGCCAGCAGCGCCCACGCTAGCGGGGGCTTTCAAGAGACCCAGTACTTC
CDR3 protein: CASSAHASGGFQETQYF

CDR3 length: 16
clone size: .
V gene: TRBV5-1
J gene: TRBJ2-3
D gene: TRBD2
CDR3 DNA: TGCGCCAGCAGTAAGGGACTAGCTTCGAACACAGATACGCAGTATTTT
CDR3 protein: CASSKGLASNTDTQYF

CDR3 length: 13
clone size: few
V gene: TRBV7-2
J gene: TRBJ2-7
D gene: .
CDR3 DNA: TGTGCCAGCAGCTTTGGACTAAGTAACGAGCAGTACTTC
CDR3 protein: CASSFGLSNEQYF

CDR3 length: 19
clone size: once
V gene: TRBV7-2
J gene: TRBJ2-7
D gene: TRBD1
CDR3 DNA: TGTGCCAGCAGCTCACAGATCGGGAGACAGGGGAAACTTTCCTACGAGCAGTACTTC
CDR3 protein: CASSSQIGRQGKLSYEQYF

CDR3 length: 11
clone size: once
V gene: TRBV7-8
J gene: TRBJ1-1
D gene: .
CDR3 DNA: TGTGCCAGCAGCATAACAGCAGAAGCTTTCTTT
CDR3 protein: CASSITAEAFF

CDR3 length: 15
clone size: once
V gene: TRBV13
J gene: TRBJ1-2
D gene: .
CDR3 DNA: TGTGCCAGCAGGAAGACCGGGGGAGGCAGGTATGGCTACACCTTC
CDR3 protein: CASRKTGGGRYGYTF

CDR3 length: 14
clone size: .
V gene: TRBV5-1
J gene: TRBJ2-7
D gene: .
CDR3 DNA: TGCGCCAGCAGCTCCCAACGGGGGATTTACGAGCAGTACTTC
CDR3 protein: CASSSQRGIYEQYF

CDR3 length: 14
clone size: few
V gene: TRBV30
J gene: TRBJ1-5
D gene: .
CDR3 DNA: TGTGCCTGGAGTGGGGCTAATAGCAATCAGCCCCAGCATTTT
CDR3 protein: CAWSGANSNQPQHF

CDR3 length: 13
clone size: .
V gene: TRBV12-3/TRBV12-4
J gene: TRBJ1-6
D gene: .
CDR3 DNA: TGTGCCAGCAGTACCCTCCAGAATTCACCCCTCCACTTT
CDR3 protein: CASSTLQNSPLHF

CDR3 length: 13
clone size: .
V gene: TRBV18
J gene: TRBJ2-1
D gene: .
CDR3 DNA: TGTGCCAGCGGGGAATCCACCTACAATGAGCAGTTCTTC
CDR3 protein: CASGESTYNEQFF

CDR3 length: 16
clone size: .
V gene: TRBV5-4
J gene: TRBJ1-6
D gene: TRBD1
CDR3 DNA: TGTGCCAGCAGCTTGGCCGGGACAGTGGGGCATTCACCCCTCCACTTT
CDR3 protein: CASSLAGTVGHSPLHF

CDR3 length: 14
clone size: .
V gene: TRBV7-9
J gene: TRBJ2-7
D gene: .
CDR3 DNA: TGTGCCAGCAGCTCCGGGACTGTGTCCTACGAGCAGTACTTC
CDR3 protein: CASSSGTVSYEQYF

CDR3 length: 16
clone size: .
V gene: TRBV6-1
J gene: TRBJ1-6
D gene: TRBD1
CDR3 DNA: TGTGCCAGCAGTGAGCCGCAGGGGGCGTCCAATTCACCCCTCCACTTT
CDR3 protein: CASSEPQGASNSPLHF

CDR3 length: 11
clone size: .
V gene: TRBV12-3/TRBV12-4
J gene: TRBJ1-5
D gene: .
CDR3 DNA: TGTGCCAGCAGTTTAGGGCAGCCCCAGCATTTT
CDR3 protein: CASSLGQPQHF

CDR3 length: 14
clone size: .
V gene: TRBV28
J gene: TRBJ2-7
D gene: .
CDR3 DNA: TGTGCCAGCAGTTATAGAAGGTTCGCCTACGAGCAGTACTTC
CDR3 protein: CASSYRRFAYEQYF

CDR3 length: 15
clone size: .
V gene: TRBV7-2
J gene: TRBJ1-2
D gene: .
CDR3 DNA: TGTGCCAGCAGCAGGAGCTTGGGGGGCTTCTATGGCTACACCTTC
CDR3 protein: CASSRSLGGFYGYTF

CDR3 length: 15
clone size: .
V gene: TRBV6-5
J gene: TRBJ2-7
D gene: .
CDR3 DNA: TGTGCCAGCAGTTACCGACCGGGAACAACCTACGAGCAGTACTTC
CDR3 protein: CASSYRPGTTYEQYF

CDR3 length: 14
clone size: .
V gene: TRBV15
J gene: TRBJ2-7
D gene: TRBD2
CDR3 DNA: TGTGCCACCAGCAGAGATACTGGGGGGGGCGAGCAGTACTTC
CDR3 protein: CATSRDTGGGEQYF

CDR3 length: 16
clone size: .
V gene: TRBV27
J gene: TRBJ1-4
D gene: .
CDR3 DNA: TGTGCCAGCAGTTTATCGACGGGTGCCAATGATGAAAAACTGTTTTTT
CDR3 protein: CASSLSTGANDEKLFF